This TCR beta chain was found in a study of CD8+ T cells in alopecia areata. As for the study in general: Oral tofacitinib, 5 to 10 mg twice daily, was given in an open-label trial.

V dropped 6 bases and J dropped 1; count of bases not matched to a gene: 9. In germline, CDR1 is SQVTM, CDR2 ANQGSEA. The CDR3 has 15 residues. RNA, once extracted, was reverse transcribed into cDNA for use as the sequencing template. Produced via immunoSEQ multiplex PCR; TCRdb's table is partial and in-frame only. The table records 150,000 to 190,000 clones, around half of them present only once. V usage is TRBV29-1 and J usage is TRBJ1-1; 9 bases match TRBD1. The sample in question was CD8+ T cells sorted from blood, obtained at week 0. This TCR was recovered from a human donor with alopecia areata. CDR3 DNA: TGCAGCGTATCACCGGGACAGGGACCGAACACTGAAGCTTTCTTT. Translated, it gives CSVSPGQGPNTEAFF.